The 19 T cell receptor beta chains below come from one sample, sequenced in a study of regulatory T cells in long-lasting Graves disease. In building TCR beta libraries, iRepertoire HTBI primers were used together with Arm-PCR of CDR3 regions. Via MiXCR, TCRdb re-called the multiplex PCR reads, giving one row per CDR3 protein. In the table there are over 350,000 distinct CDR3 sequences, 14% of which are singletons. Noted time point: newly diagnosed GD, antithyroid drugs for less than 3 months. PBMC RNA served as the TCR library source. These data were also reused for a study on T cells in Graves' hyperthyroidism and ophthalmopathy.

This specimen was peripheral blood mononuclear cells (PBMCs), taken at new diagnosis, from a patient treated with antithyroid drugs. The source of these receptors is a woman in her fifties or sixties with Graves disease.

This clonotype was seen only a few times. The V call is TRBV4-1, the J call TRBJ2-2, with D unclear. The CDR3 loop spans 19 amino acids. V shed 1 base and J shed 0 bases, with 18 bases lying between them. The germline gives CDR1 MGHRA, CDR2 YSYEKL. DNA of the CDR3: TGCGCCAGCAGCCAAGTATATCATACGTCCCCCTCGAACACCGGGGAGCTGTTTTTT. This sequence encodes CASSQVYHTSPSNTGELFF.

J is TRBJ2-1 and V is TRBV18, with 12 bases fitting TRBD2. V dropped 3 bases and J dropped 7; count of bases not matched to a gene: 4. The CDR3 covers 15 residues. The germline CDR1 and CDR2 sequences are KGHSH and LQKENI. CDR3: CASSPPSGGGNEQFF. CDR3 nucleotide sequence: TGTGCCAGCTCACCCCCTAGCGGGGGGGGGAATGAGCAGTTCTTC.

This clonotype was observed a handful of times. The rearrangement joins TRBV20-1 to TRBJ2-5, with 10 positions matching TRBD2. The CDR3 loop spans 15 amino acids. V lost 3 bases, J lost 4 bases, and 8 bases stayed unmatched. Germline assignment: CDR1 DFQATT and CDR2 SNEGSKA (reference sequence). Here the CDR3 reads CSASISSGRLETQYF. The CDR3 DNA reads TGCAGTGCTAGTATCTCTAGCGGGAGATTAGAGACCCAGTACTTC.

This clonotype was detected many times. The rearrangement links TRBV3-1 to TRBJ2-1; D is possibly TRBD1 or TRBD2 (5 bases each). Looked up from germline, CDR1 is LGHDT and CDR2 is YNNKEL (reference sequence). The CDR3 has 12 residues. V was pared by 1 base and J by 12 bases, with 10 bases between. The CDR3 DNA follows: TGTGCCAGCAGCCAAGGGGGGTCGTCGCAGTTCTTC. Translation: CASSQGGSSQFF.

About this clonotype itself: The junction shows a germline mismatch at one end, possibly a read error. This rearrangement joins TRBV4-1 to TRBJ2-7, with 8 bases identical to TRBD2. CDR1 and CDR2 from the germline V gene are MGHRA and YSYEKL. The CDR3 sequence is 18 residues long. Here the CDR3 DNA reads TGCGCCAGCAGCCAAGGGAATAGCGGGATACAAGCGACCTACGAGCGGTACTTC. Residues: CASSQGNSGIQATYERYF.

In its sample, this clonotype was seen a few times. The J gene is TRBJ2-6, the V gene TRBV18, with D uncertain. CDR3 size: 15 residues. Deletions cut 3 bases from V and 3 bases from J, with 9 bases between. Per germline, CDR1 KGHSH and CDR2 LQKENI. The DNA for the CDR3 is TGTGCCAGCTCACCTTCACGGGTTGGGGCCAACGTCCTGACTTTC. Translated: CASSPSRVGANVLTF.

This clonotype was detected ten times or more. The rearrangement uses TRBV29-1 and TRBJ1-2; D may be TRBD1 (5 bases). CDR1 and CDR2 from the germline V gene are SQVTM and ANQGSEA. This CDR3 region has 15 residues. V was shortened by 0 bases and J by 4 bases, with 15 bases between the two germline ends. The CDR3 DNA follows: TGCAGCGTTGAAGAAGGACTCAACAGGATCTATGGCTACACCTTC. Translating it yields CSVEEGLNRIYGYTF.

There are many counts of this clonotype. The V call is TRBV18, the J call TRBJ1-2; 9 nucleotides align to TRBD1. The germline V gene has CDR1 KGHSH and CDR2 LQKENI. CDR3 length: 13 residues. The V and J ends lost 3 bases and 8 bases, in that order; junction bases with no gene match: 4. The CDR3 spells CASSPGQGPGYTF. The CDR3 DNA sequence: TGTGCCAGCTCACCGGGACAGGGACCGGGCTACACCTTC.

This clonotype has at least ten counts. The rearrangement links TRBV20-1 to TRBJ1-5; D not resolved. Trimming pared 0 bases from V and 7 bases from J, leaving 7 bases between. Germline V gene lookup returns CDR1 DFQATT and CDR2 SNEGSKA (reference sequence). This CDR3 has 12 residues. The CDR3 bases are TGCAGTGCTAGAGATCTGGGGCAGCCCCAGCATTTT. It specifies CSARDLGQPQHF.

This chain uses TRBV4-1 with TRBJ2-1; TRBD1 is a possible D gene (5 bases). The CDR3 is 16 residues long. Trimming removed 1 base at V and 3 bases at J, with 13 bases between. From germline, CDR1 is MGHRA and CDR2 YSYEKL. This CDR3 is CASSQGRVKDYNEQFF. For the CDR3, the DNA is TGCGCCAGCAGCCAAGGCAGGGTTAAAGACTACAATGAGCAGTTCTTC.

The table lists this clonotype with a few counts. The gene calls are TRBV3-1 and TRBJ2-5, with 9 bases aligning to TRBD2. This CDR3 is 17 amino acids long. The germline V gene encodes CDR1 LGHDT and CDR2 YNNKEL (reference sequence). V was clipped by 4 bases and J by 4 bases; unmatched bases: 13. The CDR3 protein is CASSPQAGGLFVETQYF. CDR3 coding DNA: TGTGCCAGCAGCCCTCAAGCGGGAGGACTCTTCGTAGAGACCCAGTACTTC.

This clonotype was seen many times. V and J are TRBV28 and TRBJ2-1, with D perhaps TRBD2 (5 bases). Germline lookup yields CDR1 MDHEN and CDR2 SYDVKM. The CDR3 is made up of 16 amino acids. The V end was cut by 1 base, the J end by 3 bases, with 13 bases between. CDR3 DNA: TGTGCCAGCAGTTTATTTGTTGAGGGTTACTACAATGAGCAGTTCTTC. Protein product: CASSLFVEGYYNEQFF.

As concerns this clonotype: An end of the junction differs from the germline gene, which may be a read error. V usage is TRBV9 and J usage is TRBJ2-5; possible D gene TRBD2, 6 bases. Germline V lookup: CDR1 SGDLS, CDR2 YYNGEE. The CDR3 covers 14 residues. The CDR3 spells CASSVAPTGETQHF. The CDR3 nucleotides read TGTGCCAGCAGCGTAGCTCCCACGGGGGAGACCCAGCACTTC.

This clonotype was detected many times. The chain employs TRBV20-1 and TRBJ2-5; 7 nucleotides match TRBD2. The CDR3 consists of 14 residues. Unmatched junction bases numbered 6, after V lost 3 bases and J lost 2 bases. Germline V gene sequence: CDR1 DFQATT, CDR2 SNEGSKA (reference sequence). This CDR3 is CSARRLAQQETQYF. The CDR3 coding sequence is TGCAGTGCTAGGCGACTAGCCCAGCAAGAGACCCAGTACTTC.

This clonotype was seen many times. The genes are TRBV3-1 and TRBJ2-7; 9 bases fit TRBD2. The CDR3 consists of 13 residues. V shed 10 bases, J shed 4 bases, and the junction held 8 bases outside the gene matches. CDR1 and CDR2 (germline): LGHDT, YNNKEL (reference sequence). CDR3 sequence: CATAGTSKYEQYF. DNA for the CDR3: TGTGCCACCGCCGGGACTAGCAAATACGAGCAGTACTTC.

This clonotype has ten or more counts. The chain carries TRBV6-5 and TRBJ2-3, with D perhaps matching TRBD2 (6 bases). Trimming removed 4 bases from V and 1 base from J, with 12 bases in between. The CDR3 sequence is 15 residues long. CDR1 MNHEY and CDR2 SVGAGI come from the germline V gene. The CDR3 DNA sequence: TGTGCCAGCAGTTGGGCTAGCGCCCGCACAGATACGCAGTATTTT. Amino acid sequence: CASSWASARTDTQYF.

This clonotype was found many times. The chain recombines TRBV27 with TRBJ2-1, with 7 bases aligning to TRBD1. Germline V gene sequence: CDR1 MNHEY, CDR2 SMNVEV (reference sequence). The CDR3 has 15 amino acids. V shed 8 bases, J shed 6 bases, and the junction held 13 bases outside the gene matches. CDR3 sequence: CASAFGQGVGNEQFF. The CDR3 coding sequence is TGTGCCAGCGCCTTTGGGCAGGGGGTAGGCAATGAGCAGTTCTTC.

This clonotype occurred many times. DNA of the CDR3: TGTGCCAGCAGCTTAGCGGGCCGTGCGAACACCGGGGAGCTGTTTTTT. It yields the protein CASSLAGRANTGELFF. The V call is TRBV7-2, the J call TRBJ2-2, with unresolved D. CDR3 size: 16 residues. Germline CDR1 reads SGHTA; CDR2 reads FQGNSA. V lost 0 bases, J lost 0 bases, and 8 bases lay in between.

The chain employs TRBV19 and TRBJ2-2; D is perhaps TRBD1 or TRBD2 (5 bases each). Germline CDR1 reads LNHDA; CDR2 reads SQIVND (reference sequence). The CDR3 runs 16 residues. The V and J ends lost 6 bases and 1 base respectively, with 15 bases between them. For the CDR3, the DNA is TGTGCCAGTAGCCCAACGGGGCATATGAACACCGGGGAGCTGTTTTTT. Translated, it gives CASSPTGHMNTGELFF.